The TCR beta chain under discussion was sequenced for a study of patients and donors after allogeneic stem cell transplantation. This clonotype was observed a handful of times. The ends lost 4 bases at V and 7 bases at J; junction bases unmatched: 11. The length of the CDR3 is 15 residues. Germline V gene lookup returns CDR1 SGHRS and CDR2 YFSETQ. TCRdb fed the RT-PCR reads into MiXCR, producing one record per CDR3 protein. The table includes about 960,000 distinct CDR3 sequences, approximately 18% detected once. This chain links TRBV5-1 with TRBJ2-1; 7 bases are shared with TRBD1. Sequencing used blood, either unsorted or a sorted T cell fraction (not recorded which). This clonotype was obtained from a human donor who was either an allogeneic HSCT recipient or a stem cell or donor lymphocyte infusion donor (not recorded which). It is not recorded whose cells these are; they may come from a transplant donor. CDR3 in amino acids: CASSPARGFGNEQFF. CDR3 in DNA: TGCGCCAGCAGCCCGGCCAGGGGGTTTGGGAATGAGCAGTTCTTC.